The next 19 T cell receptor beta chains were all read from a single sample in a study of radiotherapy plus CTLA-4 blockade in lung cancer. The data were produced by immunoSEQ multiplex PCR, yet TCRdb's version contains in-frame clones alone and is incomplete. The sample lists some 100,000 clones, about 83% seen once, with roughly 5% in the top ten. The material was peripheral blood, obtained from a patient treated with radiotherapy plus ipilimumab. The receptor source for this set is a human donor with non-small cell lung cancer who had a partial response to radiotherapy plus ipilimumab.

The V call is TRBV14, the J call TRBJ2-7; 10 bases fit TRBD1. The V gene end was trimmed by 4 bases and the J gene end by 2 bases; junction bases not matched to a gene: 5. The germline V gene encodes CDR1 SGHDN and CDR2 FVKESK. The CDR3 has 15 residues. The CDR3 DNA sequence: TGTGCCAGCAGCCGACAGGGGGCGATTACCTACGAGCAGTACTTC. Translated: CASSRQGAITYEQYF.

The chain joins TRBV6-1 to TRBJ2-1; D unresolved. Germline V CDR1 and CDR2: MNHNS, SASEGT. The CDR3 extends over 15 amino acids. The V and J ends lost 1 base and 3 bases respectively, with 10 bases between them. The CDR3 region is CASSEESPGYNEQFF. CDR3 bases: TGTGCCAGCAGTGAAGAATCTCCCGGCTACAATGAGCAGTTCTTC.

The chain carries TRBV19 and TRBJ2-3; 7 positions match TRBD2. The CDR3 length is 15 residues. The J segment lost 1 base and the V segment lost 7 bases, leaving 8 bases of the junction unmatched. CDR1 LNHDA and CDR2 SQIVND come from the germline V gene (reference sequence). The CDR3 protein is CASTNIGGGTDTQYF. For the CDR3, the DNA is TGTGCCAGTACGAACATTGGGGGGGGCACAGATACGCAGTATTTT.

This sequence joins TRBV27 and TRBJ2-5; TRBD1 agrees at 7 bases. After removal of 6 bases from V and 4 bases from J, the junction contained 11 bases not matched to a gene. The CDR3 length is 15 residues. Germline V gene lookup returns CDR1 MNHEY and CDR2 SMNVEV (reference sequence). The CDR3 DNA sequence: TGTGCCAGCAGCCCTGCCGGACAGGTGGGAGAGACCCAGTACTTC. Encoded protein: CASSPAGQVGETQYF.

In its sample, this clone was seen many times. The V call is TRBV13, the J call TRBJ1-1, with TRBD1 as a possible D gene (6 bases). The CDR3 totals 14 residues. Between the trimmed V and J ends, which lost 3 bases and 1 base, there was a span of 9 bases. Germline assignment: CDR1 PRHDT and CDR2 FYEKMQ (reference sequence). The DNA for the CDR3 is TGTGCCAGCAGCTTCGACAGGACGAACACTGAAGCTTTCTTT. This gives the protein CASSFDRTNTEAFF.

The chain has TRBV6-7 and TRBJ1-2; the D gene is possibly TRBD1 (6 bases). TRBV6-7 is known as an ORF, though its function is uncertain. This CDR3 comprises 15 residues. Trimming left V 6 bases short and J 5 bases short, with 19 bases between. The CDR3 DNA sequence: TGTGCCAGCAGCGACCGCGGACAGTACTCGTATGGCTACACCTTC. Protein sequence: CASSDRGQYSYGYTF.

CDR3 region: CASSDNLQGSEAFF. The CDR3, as DNA: TGTGCCAGCAGTGACAACCTTCAGGGATCTGAAGCTTTCTTT. The chain combines TRBV2 with TRBJ1-1; perhaps TRBD1 as D (5 bases). The germline V gene encodes CDR1 SNHLY and CDR2 FYNNEI. The V and J ends lost 3 bases and 6 bases respectively, with 14 bases between them. CDR3 length: 14 amino acids.

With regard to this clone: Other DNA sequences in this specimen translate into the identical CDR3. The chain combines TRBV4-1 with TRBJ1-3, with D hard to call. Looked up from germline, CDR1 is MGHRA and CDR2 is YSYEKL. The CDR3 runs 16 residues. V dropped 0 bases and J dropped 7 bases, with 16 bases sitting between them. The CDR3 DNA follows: TGCGCCAGCAGCCAAGATTGGGCAACAGCCGGCAACACCATATATTTT. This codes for CASSQDWATAGNTIYF.

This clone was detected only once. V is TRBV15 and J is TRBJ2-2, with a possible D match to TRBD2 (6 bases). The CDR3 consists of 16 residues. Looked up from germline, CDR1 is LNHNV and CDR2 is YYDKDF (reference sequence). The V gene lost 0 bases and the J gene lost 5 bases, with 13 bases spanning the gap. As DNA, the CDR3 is TGTGCCACCAGCAGAGAGCCGGGGAGGATAACCGGGGAGCTGTTTTTT. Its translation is CATSREPGRITGELFF.

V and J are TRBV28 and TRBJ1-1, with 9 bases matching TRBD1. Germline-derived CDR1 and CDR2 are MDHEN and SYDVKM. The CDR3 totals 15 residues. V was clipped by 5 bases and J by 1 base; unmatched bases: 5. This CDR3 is CASSKPTGGNTEAFF. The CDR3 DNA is TGTGCCAGCAGTAAACCGACAGGGGGGAACACTGAAGCTTTCTTT.

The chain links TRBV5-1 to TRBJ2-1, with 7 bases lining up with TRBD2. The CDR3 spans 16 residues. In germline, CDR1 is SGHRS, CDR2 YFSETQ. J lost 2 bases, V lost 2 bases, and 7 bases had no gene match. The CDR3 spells CASSLEGGDPYNEQFF. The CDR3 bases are TGCGCCAGCAGCTTAGAGGGAGGGGACCCCTACAATGAGCAGTTCTTC.

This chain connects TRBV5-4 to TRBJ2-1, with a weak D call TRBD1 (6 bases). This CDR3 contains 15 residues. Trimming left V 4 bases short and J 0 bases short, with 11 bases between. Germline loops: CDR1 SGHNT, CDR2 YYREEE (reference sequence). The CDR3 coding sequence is TGTGCCAGCAGCAGAACAGGGAGCTCCTACAATGAGCAGTTCTTC. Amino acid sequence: CASSRTGSSYNEQFF.

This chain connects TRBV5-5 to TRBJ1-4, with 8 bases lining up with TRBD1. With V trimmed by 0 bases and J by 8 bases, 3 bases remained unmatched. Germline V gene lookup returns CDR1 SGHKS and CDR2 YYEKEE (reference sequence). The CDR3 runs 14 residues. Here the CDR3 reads CASSLDRGNEKLFF. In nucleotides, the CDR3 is TGTGCCAGCAGCTTGGACAGGGGGAACGAAAAACTGTTTTTT.

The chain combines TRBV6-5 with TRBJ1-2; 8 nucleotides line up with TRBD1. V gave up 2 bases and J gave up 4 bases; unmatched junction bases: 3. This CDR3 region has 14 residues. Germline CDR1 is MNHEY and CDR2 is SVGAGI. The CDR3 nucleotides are TGTGCCAGCAGTTACGCAGGGGGCCTCTATGGCTACACCTTC. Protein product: CASSYAGGLYGYTF.

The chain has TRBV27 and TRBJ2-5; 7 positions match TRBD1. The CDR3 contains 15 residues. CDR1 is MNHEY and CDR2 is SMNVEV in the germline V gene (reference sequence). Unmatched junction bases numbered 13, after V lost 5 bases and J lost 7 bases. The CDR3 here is CASSRRTGVDVTQYF. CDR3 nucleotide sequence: TGTGCCAGCAGTCGCCGAACAGGGGTCGACGTGACCCAGTACTTC.

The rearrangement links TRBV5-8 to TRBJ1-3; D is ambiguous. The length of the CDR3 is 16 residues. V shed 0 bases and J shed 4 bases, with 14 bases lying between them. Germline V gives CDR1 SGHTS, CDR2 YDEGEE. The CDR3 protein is CASSLELRGFGNTIYF. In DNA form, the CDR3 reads TGTGCCAGCAGCTTGGAGCTCCGAGGTTTCGGAAACACCATATATTTT.

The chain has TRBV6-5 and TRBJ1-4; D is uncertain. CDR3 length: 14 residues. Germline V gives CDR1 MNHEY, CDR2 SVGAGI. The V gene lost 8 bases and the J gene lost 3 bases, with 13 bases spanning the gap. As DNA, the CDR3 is TGTGCCAGCGCTCGACGGGATTCTAATGAAAAACTGTTTTTT. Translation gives CASARRDSNEKLFF.

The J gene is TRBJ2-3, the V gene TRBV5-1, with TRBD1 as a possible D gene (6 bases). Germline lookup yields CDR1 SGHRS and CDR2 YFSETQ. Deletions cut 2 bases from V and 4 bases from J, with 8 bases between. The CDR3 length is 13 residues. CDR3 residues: CASSLQGSDTQYF. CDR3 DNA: TGCGCCAGCAGCTTACAGGGTTCAGATACGCAGTATTTT. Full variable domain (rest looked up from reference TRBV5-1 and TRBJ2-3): KAGVTQTPRYLIKTRGQQVTLSCSPISGHRSVSWYQQTPGQGLQFLFEYFSETQRNKGNFPGRFSGRQFSNSRSEMNVSTLELGDSALYLCASSLQGSDTQYFGPGTRLTVL.

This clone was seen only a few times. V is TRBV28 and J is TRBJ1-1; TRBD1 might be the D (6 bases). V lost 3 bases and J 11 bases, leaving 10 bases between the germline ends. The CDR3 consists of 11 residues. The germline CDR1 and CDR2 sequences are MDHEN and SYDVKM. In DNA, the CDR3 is TGTGCCAGCAGTTTCCAGGGGTCGGCTTTCTTT. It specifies CASSFQGSAFF.